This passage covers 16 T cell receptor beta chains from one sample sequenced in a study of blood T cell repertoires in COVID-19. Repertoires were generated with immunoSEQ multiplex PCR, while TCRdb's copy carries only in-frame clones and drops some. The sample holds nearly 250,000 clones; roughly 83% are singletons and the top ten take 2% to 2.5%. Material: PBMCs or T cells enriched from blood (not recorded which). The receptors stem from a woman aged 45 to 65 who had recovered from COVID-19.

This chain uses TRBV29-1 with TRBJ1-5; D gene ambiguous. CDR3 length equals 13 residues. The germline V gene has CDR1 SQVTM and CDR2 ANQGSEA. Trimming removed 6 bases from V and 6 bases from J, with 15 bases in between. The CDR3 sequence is CSVDRGIFQPQHF. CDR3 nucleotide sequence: TGCAGCGTGGACCGGGGAATCTTTCAGCCCCAGCATTTT.

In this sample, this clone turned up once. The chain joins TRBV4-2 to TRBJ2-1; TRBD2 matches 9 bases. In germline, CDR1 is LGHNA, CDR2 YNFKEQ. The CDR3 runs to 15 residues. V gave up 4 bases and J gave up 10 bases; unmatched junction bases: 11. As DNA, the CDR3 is TGTGCCAGCAGCCTAGGGGGTAGCGGGAGAAACGAGCAGTTCTTC. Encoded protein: CASSLGGSGRNEQFF.

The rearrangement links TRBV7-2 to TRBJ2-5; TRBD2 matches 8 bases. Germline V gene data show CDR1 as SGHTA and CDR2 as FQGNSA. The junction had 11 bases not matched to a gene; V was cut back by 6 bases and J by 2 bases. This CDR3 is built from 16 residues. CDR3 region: CASRPVGTGGQETQYF. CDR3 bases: TGTGCCAGCAGACCCGTAGGAACGGGAGGGCAAGAGACCCAGTACTTC.

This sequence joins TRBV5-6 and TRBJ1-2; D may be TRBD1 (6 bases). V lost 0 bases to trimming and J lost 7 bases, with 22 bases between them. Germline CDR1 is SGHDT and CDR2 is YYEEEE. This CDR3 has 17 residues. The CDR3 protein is CASSLGSMRGRAGGYTF. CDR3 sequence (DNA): TGTGCCAGCAGCTTGGGTAGTATGCGGGGGCGCGCGGGTGGCTACACCTTC.

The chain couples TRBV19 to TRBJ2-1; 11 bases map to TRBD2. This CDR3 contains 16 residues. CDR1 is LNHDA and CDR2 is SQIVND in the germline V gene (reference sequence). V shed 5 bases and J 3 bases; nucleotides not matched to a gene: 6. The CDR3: CASSAPGTSGYNEQFF. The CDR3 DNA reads TGTGCCAGTAGTGCCCCCGGGACTAGCGGCTACAATGAGCAGTTCTTC.

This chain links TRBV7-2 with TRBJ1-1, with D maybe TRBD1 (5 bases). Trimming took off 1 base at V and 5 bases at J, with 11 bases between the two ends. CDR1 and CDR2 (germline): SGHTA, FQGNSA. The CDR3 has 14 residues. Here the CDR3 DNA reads TGTGCCAGCAGCTTAGGACCAGGGCTGACTGAAGCTTTCTTT. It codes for CASSLGPGLTEAFF.

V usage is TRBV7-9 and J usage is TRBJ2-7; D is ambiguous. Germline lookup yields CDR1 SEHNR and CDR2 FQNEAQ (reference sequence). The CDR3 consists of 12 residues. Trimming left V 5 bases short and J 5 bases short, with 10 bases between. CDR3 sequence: CASSTDTHEQYF. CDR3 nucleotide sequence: TGTGCCAGCAGCACCGACACTCACGAGCAGTACTTC.

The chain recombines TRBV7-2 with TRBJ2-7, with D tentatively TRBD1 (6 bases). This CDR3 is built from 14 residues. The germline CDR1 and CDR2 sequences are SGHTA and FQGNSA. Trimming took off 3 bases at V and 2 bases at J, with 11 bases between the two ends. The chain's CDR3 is CASSFSQGPYEQYF. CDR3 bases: TGTGCCAGCAGCTTCTCACAGGGACCCTACGAGCAGTACTTC.

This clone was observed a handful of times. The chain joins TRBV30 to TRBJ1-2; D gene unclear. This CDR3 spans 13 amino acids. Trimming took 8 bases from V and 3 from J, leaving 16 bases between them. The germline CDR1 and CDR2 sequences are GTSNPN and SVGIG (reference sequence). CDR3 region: CAGPKEDHYGYTF. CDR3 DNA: TGTGCCGGACCCAAGGAGGATCACTATGGCTACACCTTC.

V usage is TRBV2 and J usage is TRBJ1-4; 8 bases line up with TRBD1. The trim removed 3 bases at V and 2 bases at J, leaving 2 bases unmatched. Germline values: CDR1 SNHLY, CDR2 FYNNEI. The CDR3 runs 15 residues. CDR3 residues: CASSDRGRTNEKLFF. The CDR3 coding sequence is TGTGCCAGCAGTGACAGGGGGCGTACTAATGAAAAACTGTTTTTT.

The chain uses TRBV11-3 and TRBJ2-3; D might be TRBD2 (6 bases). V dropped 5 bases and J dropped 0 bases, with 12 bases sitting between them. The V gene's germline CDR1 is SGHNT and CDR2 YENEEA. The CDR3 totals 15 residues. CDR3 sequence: CASSPGVTSTDTQYF. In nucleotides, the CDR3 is TGTGCCAGCAGCCCGGGGGTGACTAGCACAGATACGCAGTATTTT.

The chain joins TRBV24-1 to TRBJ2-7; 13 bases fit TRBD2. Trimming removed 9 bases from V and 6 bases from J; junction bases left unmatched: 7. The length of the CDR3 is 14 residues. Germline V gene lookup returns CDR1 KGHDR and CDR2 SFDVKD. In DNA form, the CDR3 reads TGTGCCACCGCACTAGCGGGAGGGCCGGGCGAGCAGTACTTC. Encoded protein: CATALAGGPGEQYF.

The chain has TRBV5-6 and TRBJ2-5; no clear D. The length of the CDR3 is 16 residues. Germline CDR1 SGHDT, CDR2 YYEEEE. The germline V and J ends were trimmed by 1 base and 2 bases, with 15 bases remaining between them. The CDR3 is CASSLLVVRQQETQYF. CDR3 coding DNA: TGTGCCAGCAGCTTGTTAGTGGTCAGGCAGCAAGAGACCCAGTACTTC.

The CDR3 DNA reads TGTGCCAGCAGCCAAGGGACTAGCGTCGATGAGCAGTTCTTC. Its protein product is CASSQGTSVDEQFF. The chain carries TRBV3-1 (or the pseudogene TRBV3-2) and TRBJ2-1, with 9 bases matching TRBD2. This CDR3 comprises 14 residues. The germline gives CDR1 LGHDT, CDR2 YNNKEL (reference sequence). Trimming at V came to 1 base and at J to 8 bases, leaving 3 bases not matched to a gene.

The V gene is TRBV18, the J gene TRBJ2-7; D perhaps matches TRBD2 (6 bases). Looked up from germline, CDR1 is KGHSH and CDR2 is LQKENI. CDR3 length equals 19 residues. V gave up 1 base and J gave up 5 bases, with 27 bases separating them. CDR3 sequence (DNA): TGTGCCAGCTCACCACTTAGGAAGACGGATTCATCGGGGGTAAACGAGCAGTACTTC. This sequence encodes CASSPLRKTDSSGVNEQYF.

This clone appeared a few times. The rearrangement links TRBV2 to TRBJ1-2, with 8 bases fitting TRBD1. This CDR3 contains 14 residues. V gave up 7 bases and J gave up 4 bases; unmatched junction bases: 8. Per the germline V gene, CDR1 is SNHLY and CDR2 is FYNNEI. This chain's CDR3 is CASKETGASYGYTF. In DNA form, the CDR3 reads TGTGCCAGCAAGGAGACAGGGGCGAGCTATGGCTACACCTTC.